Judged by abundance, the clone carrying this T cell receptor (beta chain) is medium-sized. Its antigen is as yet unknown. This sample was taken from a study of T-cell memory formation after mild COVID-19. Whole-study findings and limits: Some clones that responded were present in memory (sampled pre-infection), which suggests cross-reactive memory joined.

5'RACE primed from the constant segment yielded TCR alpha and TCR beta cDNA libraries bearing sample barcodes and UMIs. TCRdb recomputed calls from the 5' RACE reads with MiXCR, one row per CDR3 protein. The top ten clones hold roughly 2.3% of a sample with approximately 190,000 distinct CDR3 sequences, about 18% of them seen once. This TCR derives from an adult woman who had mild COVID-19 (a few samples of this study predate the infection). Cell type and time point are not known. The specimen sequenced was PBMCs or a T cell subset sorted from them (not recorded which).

DNA for the CDR3: TGCAGTGCTAGAGATGGAAGGGGATCCAATGAGCAGTTCTTC. Protein sequence: CSARDGRGSNEQFF. The V call is TRBV20-1, the J call TRBJ2-1; D perhaps matches TRBD1 (5 bases). The CDR3 contains 14 residues. Trimming cost V 0 bases and J 6 bases, with 12 bases left between them. Germline assignment: CDR1 DFQATT and CDR2 SNEGSKA (reference sequence).